A single T cell receptor (beta chain) is shown here with its context. Profiling relied on immunoSEQ multiplex PCR, and the TCRdb table lists in-frame clones only, not all of them. The sample carries some 41,000 clones, approximately 86% recorded once. This sample is part of a study of lymphopenia after photon versus proton radiotherapy. The CDR3 sequence is 14 residues long. V shed 6 bases and J 4 bases; nucleotides not matched to a gene: 6. The V gene's germline CDR1 is MDHEN and CDR2 SYDVKM. The specimen was peripheral blood, collected from a patient treated with proton-based radiotherapy. The chain employs TRBV28 and TRBJ2-7, with TRBD1 identical over 10 bases. The sequence was obtained from a woman in her 70s with pancreatic cancer. Some clones in this sample may be carry-over from other donors' samples. In nucleotides, the CDR3 is TGTGCCAGCAGCCTCCGACAGGGGGCGTACGAGCAGTACTTC. Its translation: CASSLRQGAYEQYF.